This T cell receptor (beta chain) was identified during a study of OX40 agonist ivuxolimab in advanced cancers. Study summary: The dose of intravenous ivuxolimab that patients received every 2 weeks ranged from 0.01 to 10 mg/kg.

Data came from immunoSEQ multiplex PCR; TCRdb stores just in-frame clones and leaves some out. Altogether approximately 100,000 clones are present, roughly four fifths being singletons, with the ten largest covering around 5.5%. Germline V gives CDR1 LNHDA, CDR2 SQIVND (reference sequence). The CDR3 length is 13 residues. Trimming cost V 0 bases and J 3 bases, with 6 bases left between them. The origin of this receptor is an adult with an advanced solid tumor such as melanoma, head and neck, liver or kidney cancer. Sequencing was performed on CD4+ or CD8+ T cells sorted from blood, taken in a trial of the OX40 agonist ivuxolimab. This chain joins TRBV19 and TRBJ2-7; D possibly corresponds to TRBD2 (6 bases). CDR3 sequence: CASSIDSGYEQYF. CDR3 in DNA: TGTGCCAGTAGTATAGATAGCGGCTACGAGCAGTACTTC.